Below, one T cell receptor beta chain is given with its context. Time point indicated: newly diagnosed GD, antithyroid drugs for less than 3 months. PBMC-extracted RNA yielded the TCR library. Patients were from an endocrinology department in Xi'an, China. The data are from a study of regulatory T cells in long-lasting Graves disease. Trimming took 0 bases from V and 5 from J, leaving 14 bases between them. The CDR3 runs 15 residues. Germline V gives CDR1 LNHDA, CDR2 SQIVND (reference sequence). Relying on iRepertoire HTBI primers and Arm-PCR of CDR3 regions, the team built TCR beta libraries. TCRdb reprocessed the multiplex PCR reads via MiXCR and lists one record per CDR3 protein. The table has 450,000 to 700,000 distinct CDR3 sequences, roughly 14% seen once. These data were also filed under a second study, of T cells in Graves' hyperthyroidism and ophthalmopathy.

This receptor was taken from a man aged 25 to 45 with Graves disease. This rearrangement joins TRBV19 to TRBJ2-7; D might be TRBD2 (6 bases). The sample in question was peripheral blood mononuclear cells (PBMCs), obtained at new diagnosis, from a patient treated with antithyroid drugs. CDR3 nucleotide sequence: TGTGCCAGTAGTATAGAATTTGCGCGGGATAACGAGCAGTACTTC. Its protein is CASSIEFARDNEQYF. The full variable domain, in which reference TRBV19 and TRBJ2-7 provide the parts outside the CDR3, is DGGITQSPKYLFRKEGQNVTLSCEQNLNHDAMYWYRQDPGQGLRLIYYSQIVNDFQKGDIAEGYSVSREKKESFPLTVTSAQKNPTAFYLCASSIEFARDNEQYFGPGTRLTVT.